This entry is about one T cell receptor (beta chain). This CDR3 has 18 amino acids. This sample was included in a study of blood T cell repertoires in COVID-19. Per the original methods: By means of reference gene primer amplification, nucleated cell counts were estimated. Some clones are missing from TCRdb's copy, which holds only in-frame ones; the method was immunoSEQ multiplex PCR. That table gives V, J and clone size, and the DNA gave D and trimming. The sample includes 400,000 or so clones, 85% to 90% seen only once; the top ten take 0.95% to 1.2%. The chain employs TRBV12-1 and TRBJ2-7; the table gives TRBD2 as D, unverified against the DNA. TRBV12-1 is a known pseudogene. The clonotype comes from a man aged 25-45 years who had recovered from COVID-19. Material for sequencing was PBMCs or T cells enriched from blood (not recorded which). CDR3 nucleotides: TGTGCCAGCAGCTTTGCGCTGCCACTAGCGGGAGGTCGGTACGAGCAGTACTTC. Its translation is CASSFALPLAGGRYEQYF.